The 13 T cell receptor beta chains listed next were all sequenced from one sample in a study of cytomegalovirus exposure and HLA in healthy donors. The PCR contained 60 Vbeta and 13 Jbeta primers. The method was immunoSEQ multiplex PCR; TCRdb's version includes in-frame clones alone and lacks a portion of them. The sample has 200,000 to 250,000 clones; approximately 90% are singletons. The sequenced sample was PBMCs. The receptors shown here come from a woman under 30 in good health and CMV-seronegative.

V gene TRBV19 combines with J gene TRBJ2-6; D might be TRBD1 (5 bases). Germline assignment: CDR1 LNHDA and CDR2 SQIVND (reference sequence). The V and J ends lost 6 bases and 3 bases respectively, with 21 bases between them. The length of the CDR3 is 18 residues. The chain's CDR3 is CASSRAAGILYGANVLTF. CDR3 nucleotide sequence: TGTGCCAGTAGCCGAGCCGCAGGGATACTTTATGGGGCCAACGTCCTGACTTTC.

This rearrangement joins TRBV2 to TRBJ2-5, with D possibly matching TRBD2 (5 bases). V was pared by 7 bases and J by 4 bases, with 19 bases between. Germline assignment: CDR1 SNHLY and CDR2 FYNNEI. This CDR3 is built from 15 residues. Here the CDR3 DNA reads TGTGCCAGCAACGATGGAAGGGAGCAAGTAGAGACCCAGTACTTC. It specifies CASNDGREQVETQYF. Together with reference TRBV2 and TRBJ2-5, the CDR3 gives the full variable domain: EPEVTQTPSHQVTQMGQEVILRCVPISNHLYFYWYRQILGQKVEFLVSFYNNEISEKSEIFDDQFSVERPDGSNFTLKIRSTKLEDSAMYFCASNDGREQVETQYFGPGTRLLVL.

This chain uses TRBV4-1 with TRBJ2-1, with 11 bases fitting TRBD2. This CDR3 is built from 16 residues. Germline-derived CDR1 and CDR2 are MGHRA and YSYEKL. Trimming at V came to 2 bases and at J to 6 bases, leaving 6 bases not matched to a gene. The CDR3: CASSQFSGGAGNEQFF. DNA for the CDR3: TGCGCCAGCAGCCAATTTAGCGGGGGGGCCGGCAATGAGCAGTTCTTC.

This clone showed up just once. This chain joins TRBV19 and TRBJ1-6; D is possibly TRBD1 (6 bases). This CDR3 spans 15 amino acids. Germline V gene lookup returns CDR1 LNHDA and CDR2 SQIVND (reference sequence). V was shortened by 1 base and J by 12 bases, with 16 bases between the two germline ends. This CDR3 reads CASSIGPGQGRPLHF. As DNA, the CDR3 is TGTGCCAGTAGTATAGGGCCGGGACAAGGTCGACCCCTCCACTTT. Combining the CDR3 with reference TRBV19 and TRBJ1-6 gives the whole variable domain DGGITQSPKYLFRKEGQNVTLSCEQNLNHDAMYWYRQDPGQGLRLIYYSQIVNDFQKGDIAEGYSVSREKKESFPLTVTSAQKNPTAFYLCASSIGPGQGRPLHFGNGTRLTVT.

The J gene is TRBJ2-1, the V gene TRBV19; 12 nucleotides match TRBD2. J gave up 9 bases and V 0 bases, and 15 bases lay outside the gene matches. CDR3 length: 19 amino acids. Germline V gives CDR1 LNHDA, CDR2 SQIVND (reference sequence). CDR3 in DNA: TGTGCCAGTAGTATAGATCTAGGGCTAGCGGGAGGGCCGAGGGTTGAGCAGTTCTTC. The encoded protein is CASSIDLGLAGGPRVEQFF.

V is TRBV21-1 and J is TRBJ2-4; the D call in the table, TRBD1, was not verified against the DNA. TRBV21-1 is described as a pseudogene. This CDR3 has 14 residues. The chain's CDR3 is CASSKNGAASIQYF. In DNA form, the CDR3 reads TGTGCCAGCAGCAAAAATGGGGCCGCAAGCATTCAGTACTTC.

Details on this clone: Other DNA sequences in the same sample also yield this CDR3. The chain carries TRBV18 and TRBJ1-2; D is ambiguous. The CDR3 runs 13 residues. V was cut by 3 bases and J by 2 bases, with 7 bases left in between. Germline CDR1 KGHSH, CDR2 LQKENI. CDR3 sequence reads: CASSPAGNYGYTF. CDR3 DNA sequence: TGTGCCAGCTCACCCGCCGGGAACTATGGCTACACCTTC.

The chain recombines TRBV6-5 with TRBJ2-1; tentative D call: TRBD1 (6 bases). Per germline, CDR1 MNHEY and CDR2 SVGAGI. V shed 2 bases and J shed 7 bases, with 12 bases lying between them. The CDR3 consists of 14 residues. In DNA form, the CDR3 reads TGTGCCAGCAGTTACGGGGGCCCCTGGAATGAGCAGTTCTTC. Translation: CASSYGGPWNEQFF.

In its sample, this clone was seen once. The CDR3, as DNA: TGTGCCACCCGACAGGGGGGGAACACTGAAGCTTTCTTT. This sequence encodes CATRQGGNTEAFF. The V call is TRBV6-1, the J call TRBJ1-1, with 9 bases identical to TRBD1. The CDR3 sequence is 13 residues long. The J segment lost 1 base and the V segment lost 10 bases, leaving 4 bases of the junction unmatched. Looked up from germline, CDR1 is MNHNS and CDR2 is SASEGT.

This chain uses TRBV7-2 with TRBJ2-5; TRBD1 might be the D (5 bases). The CDR3 contains 13 residues. Trimming cost V 3 bases and J 7 bases, with 12 bases left between them. The germline CDR1 and CDR2 sequences are SGHTA and FQGNSA. CDR3 amino acids: CASSLGPKRTQYF. The CDR3 DNA reads as TGTGCCAGCAGCTTGGGGCCGAAGCGGACCCAGTACTTC. Full variable domain (missing parts from reference TRBV7-2 and TRBJ2-5): GAGVSQSPSNKVTEKGKDVELRCDPISGHTALYWYRQSLGQGLEFLIYFQGNSAPDKSGLPSDRFSAERTGGSVSTLTIQRTQQEDSAVYLCASSLGPKRTQYFGPGTRLLVL.

The chain is built from TRBV5-1 and TRBJ2-4; no clear D. This CDR3 comprises 13 residues. CDR1 and CDR2 from the germline V gene are SGHRS and YFSETQ. Trimming removed 0 bases at V and 6 bases at J, with 7 bases between. The CDR3 nucleotides read TGCGCCAGCAGCTTGGACAGATTAAACATTCAGTACTTC. Translation gives CASSLDRLNIQYF.

The chain employs TRBV11-3 and TRBJ2-3, with 7 bases matching TRBD1. Looked up from germline, CDR1 is SGHNT and CDR2 is YENEEA. V dropped 2 bases and J dropped 9; count of bases not matched to a gene: 5. The CDR3 totals 13 residues. The CDR3 protein is CASSLRRQGTQYF. CDR3 nucleotides: TGTGCCAGCAGCTTAAGACGACAGGGAACGCAGTATTTT.

This sequence joins TRBV15 and TRBJ1-4, with D uncertain. The germline V and J ends were trimmed by 10 bases and 5 bases, with 5 bases remaining between them. The CDR3 is 10 residues long. From germline, CDR1 is LNHNV and CDR2 YYDKDF (reference sequence). CDR3 protein: CAKQNEKLFF. The CDR3 DNA reads TGTGCCAAACAAAATGAAAAACTGTTTTTT.